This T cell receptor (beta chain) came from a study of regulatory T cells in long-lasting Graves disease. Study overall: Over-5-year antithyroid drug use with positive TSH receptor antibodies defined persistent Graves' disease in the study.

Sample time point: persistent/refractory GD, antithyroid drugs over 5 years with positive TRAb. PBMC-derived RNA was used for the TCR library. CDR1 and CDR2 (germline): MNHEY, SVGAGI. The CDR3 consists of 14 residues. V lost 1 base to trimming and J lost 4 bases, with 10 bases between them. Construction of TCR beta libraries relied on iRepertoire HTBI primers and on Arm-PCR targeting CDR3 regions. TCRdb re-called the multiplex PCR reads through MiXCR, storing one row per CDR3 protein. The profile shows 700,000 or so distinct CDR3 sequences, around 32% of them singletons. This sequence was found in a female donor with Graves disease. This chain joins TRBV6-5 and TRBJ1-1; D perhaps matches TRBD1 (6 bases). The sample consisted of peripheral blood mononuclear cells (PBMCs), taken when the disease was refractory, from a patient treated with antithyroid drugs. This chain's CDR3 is CASSYLGAATEAFF. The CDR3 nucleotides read TGTGCCAGCAGTTACTTGGGGGCTGCCACTGAAGCTTTCTTT.